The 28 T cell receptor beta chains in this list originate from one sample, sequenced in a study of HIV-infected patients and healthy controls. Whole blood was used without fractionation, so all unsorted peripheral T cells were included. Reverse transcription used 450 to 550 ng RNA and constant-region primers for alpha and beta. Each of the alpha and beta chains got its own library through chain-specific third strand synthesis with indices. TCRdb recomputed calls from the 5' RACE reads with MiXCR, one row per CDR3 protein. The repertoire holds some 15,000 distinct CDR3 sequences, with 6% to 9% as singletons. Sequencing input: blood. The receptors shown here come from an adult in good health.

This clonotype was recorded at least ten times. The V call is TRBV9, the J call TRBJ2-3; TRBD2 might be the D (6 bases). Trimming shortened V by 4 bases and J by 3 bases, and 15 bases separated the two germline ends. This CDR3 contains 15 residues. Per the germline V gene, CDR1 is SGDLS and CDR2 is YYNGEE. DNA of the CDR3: TGTGCCAGCAGCCCCCGAGATGGGACTACAGATACGCAGTATTTT. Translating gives CASSPRDGTTDTQYF.

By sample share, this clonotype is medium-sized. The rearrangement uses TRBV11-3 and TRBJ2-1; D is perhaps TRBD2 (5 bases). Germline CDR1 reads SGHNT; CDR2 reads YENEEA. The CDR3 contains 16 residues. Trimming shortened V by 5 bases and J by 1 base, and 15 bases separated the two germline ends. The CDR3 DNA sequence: TGTGCCAGCAGCATGGGAGACTCCAGGTCCTACAATGAGCAGTTCTTC. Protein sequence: CASSMGDSRSYNEQFF.

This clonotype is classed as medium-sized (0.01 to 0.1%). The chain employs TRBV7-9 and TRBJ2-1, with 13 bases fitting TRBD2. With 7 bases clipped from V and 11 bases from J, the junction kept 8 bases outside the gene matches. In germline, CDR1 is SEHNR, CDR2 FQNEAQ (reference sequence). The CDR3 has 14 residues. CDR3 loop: CASTTGTSGTQQFF. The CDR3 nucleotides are TGTGCCAGCACAACCGGGACTAGCGGGACTCAGCAGTTCTTC.

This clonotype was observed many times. In DNA form, the CDR3 reads TGTGCCAGCAGCATTACCGGGACCGCGTTGGAGCAGTACTTC. It yields the protein CASSITGTALEQYF. This sequence joins TRBV9 and TRBJ2-7, with D tentatively TRBD1 or TRBD2 (5 bases each). The CDR3 has 14 amino acids. Germline V gene data show CDR1 as SGDLS and CDR2 as YYNGEE. V shed 4 bases and J shed 7 bases, with 18 bases lying between them.

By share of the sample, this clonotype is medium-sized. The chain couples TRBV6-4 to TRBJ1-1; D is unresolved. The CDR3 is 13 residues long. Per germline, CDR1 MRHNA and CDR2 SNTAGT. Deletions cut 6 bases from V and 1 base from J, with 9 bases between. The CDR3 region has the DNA TGTGCCAGCAGGGAGTTTGAGAACACTGAAGCTTTCTTT. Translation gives CASREFENTEAFF.

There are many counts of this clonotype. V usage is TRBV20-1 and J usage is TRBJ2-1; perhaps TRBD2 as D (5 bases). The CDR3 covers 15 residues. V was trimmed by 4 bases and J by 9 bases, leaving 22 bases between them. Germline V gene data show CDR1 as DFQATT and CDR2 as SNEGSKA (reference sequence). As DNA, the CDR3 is TGCAGTGCTACCCGACATTCCCGGCGGGTGGGTGAGCAGTTCTTC. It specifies CSATRHSRRVGEQFF.

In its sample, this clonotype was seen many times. The CDR3 DNA sequence: TGTGCCATCAGTGAGTCGGGTCCCCTCTCTGGAAACACCATATATTTT. Protein: CAISESGPLSGNTIYF. V gene TRBV10-3 combines with J gene TRBJ1-3; D is undetermined. The germline CDR1 and CDR2 sequences are ENHRY and SYGVKD. Between the trimmed V and J ends, which lost 0 bases and 0 bases, there was a span of 9 bases. The CDR3 covers 16 residues.

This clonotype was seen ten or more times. The chain's CDR3 is CASSLDITRPSYNEQFF. DNA for the CDR3: TGTGCCAGCAGCTTAGATATCACCCGACCTTCCTACAATGAGCAGTTCTTC. The J gene is TRBJ2-1, the V gene TRBV7-2; D is undetermined. Germline loops: CDR1 SGHTA, CDR2 FQGNSA. This CDR3 is built from 17 residues. V was pared by 1 base and J by 1 base, with 14 bases between.

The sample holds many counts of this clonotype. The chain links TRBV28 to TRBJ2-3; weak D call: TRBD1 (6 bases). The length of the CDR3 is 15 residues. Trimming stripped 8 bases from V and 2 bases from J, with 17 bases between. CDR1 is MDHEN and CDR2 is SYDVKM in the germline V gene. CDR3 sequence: CASGEQGSFTDTQYF. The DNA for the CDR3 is TGTGCCAGCGGCGAACAGGGCTCCTTCACAGATACGCAGTATTTT.

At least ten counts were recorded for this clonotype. The CDR3 reads CASSAGENTEAFF. Here the CDR3 DNA reads TGTGCCAGTTCGGCAGGGGAGAACACTGAAGCTTTCTTT. The chain employs TRBV19 and TRBJ1-1, with D tentatively TRBD1 (6 bases). Trimming took 8 bases from V and 1 from J, leaving 11 bases between them. CDR1 and CDR2 from the germline V gene are LNHDA and SQIVND (reference sequence). The CDR3 has 13 amino acids.

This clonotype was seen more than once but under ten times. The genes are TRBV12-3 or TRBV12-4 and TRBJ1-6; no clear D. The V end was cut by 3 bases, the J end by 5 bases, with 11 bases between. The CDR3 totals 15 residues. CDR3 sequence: CASSFAFLDNSPLHF. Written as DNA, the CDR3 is TGTGCCAGCAGTTTCGCCTTCCTCGATAATTCACCCCTCCACTTT.

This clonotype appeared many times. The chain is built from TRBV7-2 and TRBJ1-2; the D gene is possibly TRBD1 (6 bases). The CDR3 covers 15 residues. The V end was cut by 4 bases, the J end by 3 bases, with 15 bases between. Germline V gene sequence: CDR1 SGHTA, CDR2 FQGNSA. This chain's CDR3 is CASSSPDRNDYGYTF. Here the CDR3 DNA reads TGTGCCAGCAGCTCCCCGGACAGAAACGACTATGGCTACACCTTC.

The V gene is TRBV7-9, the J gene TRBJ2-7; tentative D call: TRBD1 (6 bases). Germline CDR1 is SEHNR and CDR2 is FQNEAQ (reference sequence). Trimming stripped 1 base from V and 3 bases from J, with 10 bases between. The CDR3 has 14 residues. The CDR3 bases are TGTGCCAGCAGCTTAGTTACAGGGAGCTACGAGCAGTACTTC. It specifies CASSLVTGSYEQYF.

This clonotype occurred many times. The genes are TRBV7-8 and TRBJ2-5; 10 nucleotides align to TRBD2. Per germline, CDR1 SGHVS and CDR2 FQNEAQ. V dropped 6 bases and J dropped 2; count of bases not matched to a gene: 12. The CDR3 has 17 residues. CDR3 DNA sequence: TGTGCCAGCAGAATAATCCCGGGACTAGCGATTCAAGAGACCCAGTACTTC. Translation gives CASRIIPGLAIQETQYF.

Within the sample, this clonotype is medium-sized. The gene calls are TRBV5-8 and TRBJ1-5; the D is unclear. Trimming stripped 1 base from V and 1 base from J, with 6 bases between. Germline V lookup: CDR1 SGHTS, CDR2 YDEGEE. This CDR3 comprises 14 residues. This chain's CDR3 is CASSLYGSNQPQHF. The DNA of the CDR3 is TGTGCCAGCAGCTTGTACGGGAGCAATCAGCCCCAGCATTTT. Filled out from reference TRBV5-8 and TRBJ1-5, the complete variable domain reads EAGVTQSPTHLIKTRGQQATLRCSPISGHTSVYWYQQALGLGLQFLLWYDEGEERNRGNFPPRFSGRQFPNYSSELNVNALELEDSALYLCASSLYGSNQPQHFGDGTRLSIL.

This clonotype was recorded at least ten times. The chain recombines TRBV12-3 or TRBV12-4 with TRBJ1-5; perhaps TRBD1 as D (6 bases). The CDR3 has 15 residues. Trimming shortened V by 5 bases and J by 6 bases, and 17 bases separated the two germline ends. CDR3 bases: TGTGCCAGCAGTGCACCAGGGGAGAGTATTCAGCCCCAGCATTTT. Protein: CASSAPGESIQPQHF.

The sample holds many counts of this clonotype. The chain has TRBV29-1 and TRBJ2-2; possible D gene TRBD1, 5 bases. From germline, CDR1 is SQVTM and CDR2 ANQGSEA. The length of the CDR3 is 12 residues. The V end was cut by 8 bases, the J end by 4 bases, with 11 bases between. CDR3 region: CSIARATGELFF. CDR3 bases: TGCAGCATCGCCAGGGCCACCGGGGAGCTGTTTTTT.

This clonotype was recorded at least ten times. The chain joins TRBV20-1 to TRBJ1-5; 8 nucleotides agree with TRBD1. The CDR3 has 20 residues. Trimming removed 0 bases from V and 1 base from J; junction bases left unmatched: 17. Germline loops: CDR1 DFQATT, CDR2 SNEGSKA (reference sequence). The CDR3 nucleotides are TGCAGTGCTAGAGACCTCAGGGGGCTCAGCCCATGGGGGAGCAATCAGCCCCAGCATTTT. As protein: CSARDLRGLSPWGSNQPQHF.

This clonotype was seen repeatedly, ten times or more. CDR3 amino acids: CASSTVPDTQYF. CDR3 sequence (DNA): TGTGCCAGTAGTACCGTTCCGGATACGCAGTATTTT. The rearrangement joins TRBV19 to TRBJ2-3; D unclear. Trimming removed 4 bases at V and 6 bases at J, with 8 bases between. Germline lookup yields CDR1 LNHDA and CDR2 SQIVND (reference sequence). This CDR3 has 12 amino acids.

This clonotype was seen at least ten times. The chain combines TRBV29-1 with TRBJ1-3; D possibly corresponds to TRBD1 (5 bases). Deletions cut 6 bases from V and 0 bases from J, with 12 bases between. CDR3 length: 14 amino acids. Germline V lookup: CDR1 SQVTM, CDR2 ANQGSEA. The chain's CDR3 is CSVITGVSGNTIYF. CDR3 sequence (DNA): TGCAGCGTAATAACAGGAGTCTCTGGAAACACCATATATTTT.

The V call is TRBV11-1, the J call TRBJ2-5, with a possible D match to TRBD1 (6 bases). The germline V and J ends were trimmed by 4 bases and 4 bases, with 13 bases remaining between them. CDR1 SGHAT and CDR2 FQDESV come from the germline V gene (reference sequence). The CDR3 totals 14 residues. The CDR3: CASSSKQGRETQYF. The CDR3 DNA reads TGTGCCAGCAGCTCCAAACAGGGACGAGAGACCCAGTACTTC.

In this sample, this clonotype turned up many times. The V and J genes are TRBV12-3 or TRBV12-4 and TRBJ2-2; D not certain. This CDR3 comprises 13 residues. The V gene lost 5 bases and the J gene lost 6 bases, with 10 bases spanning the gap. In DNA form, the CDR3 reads TGTGCCAGCAGTCAAGGGTGGGCCGGGGAGCTGTTTTTT. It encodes CASSQGWAGELFF.

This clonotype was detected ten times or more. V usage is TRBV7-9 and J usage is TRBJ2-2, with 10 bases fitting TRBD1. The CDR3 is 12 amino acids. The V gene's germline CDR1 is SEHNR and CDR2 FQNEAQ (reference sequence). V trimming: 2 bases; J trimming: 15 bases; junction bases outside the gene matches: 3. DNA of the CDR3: TGTGCCAGCAGCTTATCGGACAGGGGGGTGTTTTTT. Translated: CASSLSDRGVFF.

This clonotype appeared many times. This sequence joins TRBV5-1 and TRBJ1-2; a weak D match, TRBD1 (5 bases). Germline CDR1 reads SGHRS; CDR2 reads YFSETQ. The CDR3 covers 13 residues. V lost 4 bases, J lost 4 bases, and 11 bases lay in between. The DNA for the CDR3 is TGCGCCAGCAGCACGACAGAAACCTATGGCTACACCTTC. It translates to CASSTTETYGYTF. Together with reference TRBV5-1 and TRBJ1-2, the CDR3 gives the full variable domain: KAGVTQTPRYLIKTRGQQVTLSCSPISGHRSVSWYQQTPGQGLQFLFEYFSETQRNKGNFPGRFSGRQFSNSRSEMNVSTLELGDSALYLCASSTTETYGYTFGSGTRLTVV.

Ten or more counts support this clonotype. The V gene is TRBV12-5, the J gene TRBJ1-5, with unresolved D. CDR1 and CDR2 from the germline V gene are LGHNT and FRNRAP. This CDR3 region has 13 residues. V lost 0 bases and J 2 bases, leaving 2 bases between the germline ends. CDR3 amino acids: CASGLVGNQPQHF. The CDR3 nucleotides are TGTGCTAGTGGTTTGGTGGGCAATCAGCCCCAGCATTTT.

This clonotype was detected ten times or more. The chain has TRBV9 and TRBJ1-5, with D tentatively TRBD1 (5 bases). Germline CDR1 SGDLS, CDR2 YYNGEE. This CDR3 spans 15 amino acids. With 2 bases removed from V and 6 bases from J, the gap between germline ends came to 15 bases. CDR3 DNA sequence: TGTGCCAGCAGCGTGGGGGGGGGGACCGCTCAGCCCCAGCATTTT. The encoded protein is CASSVGGGTAQPQHF.

The CDR3 sequence: CASKPARGETQYF. CDR3 nucleotide sequence: TGTGCCAGCAAACCAGCCCGGGGGGAGACCCAGTACTTC. This chain joins TRBV12-3 or TRBV12-4 and TRBJ2-5, with D possibly TRBD2 on 6 matching bases. Trimming removed 7 bases at V and 5 bases at J, with 14 bases between. This CDR3 region has 13 residues.

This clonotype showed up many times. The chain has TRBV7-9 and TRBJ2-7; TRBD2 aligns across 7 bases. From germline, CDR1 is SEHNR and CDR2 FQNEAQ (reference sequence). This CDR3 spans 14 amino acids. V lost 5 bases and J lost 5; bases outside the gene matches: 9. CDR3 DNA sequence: TGTGCCAGCAGCCTTACTAGCGCTAACCACGAGCAGTACTTC. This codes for CASSLTSANHEQYF.